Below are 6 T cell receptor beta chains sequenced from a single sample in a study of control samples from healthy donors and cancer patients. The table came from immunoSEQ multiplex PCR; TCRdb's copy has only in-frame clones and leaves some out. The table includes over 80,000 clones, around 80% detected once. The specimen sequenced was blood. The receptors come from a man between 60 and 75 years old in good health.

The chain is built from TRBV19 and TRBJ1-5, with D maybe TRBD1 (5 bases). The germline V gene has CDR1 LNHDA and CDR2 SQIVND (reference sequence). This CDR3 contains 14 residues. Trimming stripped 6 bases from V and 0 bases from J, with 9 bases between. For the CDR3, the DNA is TGTGCCAGTAGACAGGATCCTAGCAATCAGCCCCAGCATTTT. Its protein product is CASRQDPSNQPQHF.

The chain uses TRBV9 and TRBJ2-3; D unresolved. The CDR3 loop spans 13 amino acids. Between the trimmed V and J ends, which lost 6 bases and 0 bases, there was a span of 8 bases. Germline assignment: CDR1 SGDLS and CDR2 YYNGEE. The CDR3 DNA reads TGTGCCAGCAAGACCTCTAGCACAGATACGCAGTATTTT. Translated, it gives CASKTSSTDTQYF.

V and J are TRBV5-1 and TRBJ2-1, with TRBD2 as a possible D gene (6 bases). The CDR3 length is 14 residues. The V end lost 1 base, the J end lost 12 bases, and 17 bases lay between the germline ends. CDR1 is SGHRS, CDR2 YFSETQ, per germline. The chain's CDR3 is CASSLSGTQGGQFF. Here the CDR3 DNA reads TGCGCCAGCAGCTTGAGTGGGACTCAAGGAGGGCAGTTCTTC.

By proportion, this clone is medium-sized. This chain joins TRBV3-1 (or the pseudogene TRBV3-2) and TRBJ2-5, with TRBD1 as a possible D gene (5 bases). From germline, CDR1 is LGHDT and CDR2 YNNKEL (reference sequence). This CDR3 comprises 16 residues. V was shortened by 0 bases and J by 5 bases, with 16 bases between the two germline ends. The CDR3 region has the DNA TGTGCCAGCAGCCAAGATATTTCAGACAGTACGGAGACCCAGTACTTC. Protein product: CASSQDISDSTETQYF.

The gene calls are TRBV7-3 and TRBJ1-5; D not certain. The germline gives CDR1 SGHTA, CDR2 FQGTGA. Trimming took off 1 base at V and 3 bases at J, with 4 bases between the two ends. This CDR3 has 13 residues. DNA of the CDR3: TGTGCCAGCAGCTTAAGTGCCAATCAGCCCCAGCATTTT. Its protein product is CASSLSANQPQHF.

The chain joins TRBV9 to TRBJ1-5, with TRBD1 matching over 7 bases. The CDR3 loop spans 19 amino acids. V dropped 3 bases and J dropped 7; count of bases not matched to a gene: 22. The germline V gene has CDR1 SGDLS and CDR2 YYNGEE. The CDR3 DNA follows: TGTGCCAGCAGCGGTTGGGGGGGCGACACAGGGGCGGTGCGACAGCCCCAGCATTTT. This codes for CASSGWGGDTGAVRQPQHF. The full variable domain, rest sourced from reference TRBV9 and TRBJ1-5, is DSGVTQTPKHLITATGQRVTLRCSPRSGDLSVYWYQQSLDQGLQFLIQYYNGEERAKGNILERFSAQQFPDLHSELNLSSLELGDSALYFCASSGWGGDTGAVRQPQHFGDGTRLSIL.